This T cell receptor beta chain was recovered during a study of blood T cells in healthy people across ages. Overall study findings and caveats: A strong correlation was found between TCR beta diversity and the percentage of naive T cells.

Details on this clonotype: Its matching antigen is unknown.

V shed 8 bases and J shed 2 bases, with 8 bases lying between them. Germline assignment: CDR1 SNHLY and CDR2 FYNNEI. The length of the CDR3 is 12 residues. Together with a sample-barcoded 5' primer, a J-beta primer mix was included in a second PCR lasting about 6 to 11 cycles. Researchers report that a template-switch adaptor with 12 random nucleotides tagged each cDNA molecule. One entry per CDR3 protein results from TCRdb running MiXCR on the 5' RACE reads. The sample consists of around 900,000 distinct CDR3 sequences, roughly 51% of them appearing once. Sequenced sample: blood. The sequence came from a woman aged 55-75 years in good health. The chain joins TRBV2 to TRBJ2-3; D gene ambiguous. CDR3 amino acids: CASRSITDTQYF. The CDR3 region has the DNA TGTGCCAGCCGAAGTATCACAGATACGCAGTATTTT.